The 22 T cell receptor beta chains presented below share a single source sample, sequenced in a study of blood T cell repertoires in COVID-19 (dated by TCRdb to 2018 to 2021). Receptors were amplified or captured by the immunoSEQ multiplex PCR assay. TCRdb carries this immuneACCESS record with in-frame sequences only. Its versions omit some clonotypes, under half of them owing to an unresolved V gene in the studies checked, with the rest unexplained. The sample table shows fewer than 350,000 clones, and about 85% are seen once. 1.9% of the sample goes to the ten largest clones. Specimen: PBMCs or T cells enriched from blood (not recorded which). The receptors derive from a woman aged 30 to 39 who had been exposed to COVID-19.

The chain recombines TRBV9 with TRBJ2-2, with 11 bases aligning to TRBD2. Germline loops: CDR1 SGDLS, CDR2 YYNGEE. Trimming removed 0 bases from V and 5 bases from J; junction bases left unmatched: 6. The CDR3 runs 17 residues. CDR3 region: CASSVGTSGWGTGELFF. The CDR3, as DNA: TGTGCCAGCAGCGTAGGGACTAGCGGGTGGGGAACCGGGGAGCTGTTTTTT.

The V call is TRBV11-3, the J call TRBJ2-1; 9 nucleotides line up with TRBD2. The CDR3 loop spans 13 amino acids. The germline gives CDR1 SGHNT, CDR2 YENEEA. Germline trimming cut 6 bases from V and 11 bases from J; bases unmatched to any gene: 8. CDR3 DNA sequence: TGTGCCAGCAGGCCGCGGACTAGCGCCAAGCAGTTCTTC. Amino acids: CASRPRTSAKQFF.

The rearrangement uses TRBV5-6 and TRBJ1-1; 9 bases are shared with TRBD1. Germline trimming cut 2 bases from V and 6 bases from J; bases unmatched to any gene: 11. The CDR3 has 16 residues. Germline CDR1 is SGHDT and CDR2 is YYEEEE. CDR3 amino acids: CASSFSPGTGRPEAFF. Here the CDR3 DNA reads TGTGCCAGCAGCTTTTCCCCCGGGACAGGGAGACCTGAAGCTTTCTTT.

This chain joins TRBV10-3 and TRBJ1-5, with D maybe TRBD1 (5 bases). Germline-derived CDR1 and CDR2 are ENHRY and SYGVKD. This CDR3 region has 15 residues. V lost 0 bases and J 5 bases, leaving 11 bases between the germline ends. For the CDR3, the DNA is TGTGCCATCAGTGAGTCTTGGGCAGGGTATCAGCCCCAGCATTTT. Its protein is CAISESWAGYQPQHF.

This clone was seen a handful of times. The rearrangement uses TRBV10-2 and TRBJ1-5; 7 positions agree with TRBD1. Germline V CDR1 and CDR2: WSHSY, SAAADI. V lost 6 bases and J lost 6; bases outside the gene matches: 5. The CDR3 is 13 residues long. Here the CDR3 DNA reads TGCGCCAGCAGAGATGGGACAGTTCAGCCCCAGCATTTT. Translated, it gives CASRDGTVQPQHF.

The CDR3 DNA reads TGTGCCAGCAGCCCCGGGGATGGGGGGGCCGGCACAGATACGCAGTATTTT. This encodes CASSPGDGGAGTDTQYF. The rearrangement joins TRBV6-2 or TRBV6-3 to TRBJ2-3; weak D call: TRBD2 (7 bases). The CDR3 is made up of 17 amino acids. Germline V CDR1 and CDR2: MNHEY, SVGEGT. Trimming took 6 bases from V and 1 from J, leaving 20 bases between them.

The chain combines TRBV5-1 with TRBJ1-6; weak D call: TRBD1 (5 bases). CDR1 is SGHRS, CDR2 YFSETQ, per germline. The CDR3 extends over 16 amino acids. The V end lost 3 bases, the J end lost 8 bases, and 18 bases lay between the germline ends. DNA of the CDR3: TGCGCCAGCAGCTCGCGGGGGGTAGTGGGGCATTCACCCCTCCACTTT. As protein: CASSSRGVVGHSPLHF.

This sequence joins TRBV19 and TRBJ1-5, with unresolved D. The germline gives CDR1 LNHDA, CDR2 SQIVND (reference sequence). The V end was cut by 3 bases, the J end by 0 bases, with 15 bases between. The CDR3 runs 17 residues. The CDR3 region is CASSIKALGVSNQPQHF. The CDR3 region has the DNA TGTGCCAGTAGTATTAAGGCGTTGGGCGTTAGCAATCAGCCCCAGCATTTT.

The rearrangement uses TRBV5-1 and TRBJ2-6; 10 nucleotides match TRBD2. The ends lost 0 bases at V and 0 bases at J; junction bases unmatched: 9. The length of the CDR3 is 20 residues. The germline V gene has CDR1 SGHRS and CDR2 YFSETQ. This CDR3 reads CASSLGGTSVLRSGANVLTF. CDR3 nucleotide sequence: TGCGCCAGCAGCTTGGGCGGGACTAGCGTTCTCCGCTCTGGGGCCAACGTCCTGACTTTC.

The rearrangement joins TRBV2 to TRBJ2-5, with TRBD2 identical over 8 bases. Germline V lookup: CDR1 SNHLY, CDR2 FYNNEI. The CDR3 runs to 16 residues. The ends lost 6 bases at V and 4 bases at J; junction bases unmatched: 13. The CDR3 here is CASSTEGGAGVETQYF. CDR3 bases: TGTGCCAGCAGCACGGAGGGGGGAGCGGGGGTAGAGACCCAGTACTTC.

This chain links TRBV27 with TRBJ1-4, with TRBD1 as a possible D gene (6 bases). Trimming pared 0 bases from V and 3 bases from J, leaving 8 bases between. There are 15 residues in the CDR3. Germline V gives CDR1 MNHEY, CDR2 SMNVEV (reference sequence). CDR3 residues: CASSLSGAANEKLFF. The CDR3 DNA reads as TGTGCCAGCAGTTTATCGGGGGCGGCTAATGAAAAACTGTTTTTT.

The sample holds one count of this clone. This rearrangement joins TRBV7-9 to TRBJ2-6; 7 bases map to TRBD2. Germline CDR1 is SEHNR and CDR2 is FQNEAQ (reference sequence). This CDR3 spans 17 amino acids. Germline trimming cut 3 bases from V and 1 base from J; bases unmatched to any gene: 6. The CDR3 sequence: CASSFLAGASGANVLTF. The CDR3 DNA is TGTGCCAGCAGCTTTTTAGCGGGTGCTTCTGGGGCCAACGTCCTGACTTTC.

V and J are TRBV28 and TRBJ2-4; a weak D match, TRBD2 (5 bases). This CDR3 contains 18 residues. Germline V CDR1 and CDR2: MDHEN, SYDVKM. Trimming left V 3 bases short and J 1 base short, with 19 bases between. The chain's CDR3 is CASSFDRFLAGAKNIQYF. DNA of the CDR3: TGTGCCAGCAGTTTTGACCGATTTCTGGCGGGCGCCAAAAACATTCAGTACTTC.

The chain links TRBV4-3 to TRBJ2-5; the D gene is possibly TRBD2 (5 bases). With 4 bases removed from V and 0 bases from J, the gap between germline ends came to 12 bases. This CDR3 has 15 residues. Per germline, CDR1 LGHNA and CDR2 YSLEER. For the CDR3, the DNA is TGCGCCAGCAGCCTCAGAACCGGGAACCAAGAGACCCAGTACTTC. Encoded protein: CASSLRTGNQETQYF.

The gene calls are TRBV28 and TRBJ1-4, with D unclear. CDR1 and CDR2 from the germline V gene are MDHEN and SYDVKM. Trimming took off 3 bases at V and 4 bases at J, with 6 bases between the two ends. There are 13 residues in the CDR3. CDR3 bases: TGTGCCAGCAGTTTTGATAGTAATGAAAAACTGTTTTTT. It codes for CASSFDSNEKLFF.

This chain uses TRBV24-1 with TRBJ2-7; D is unclear. The CDR3 is 14 amino acids. The V and J ends lost 0 bases and 5 bases respectively, with 10 bases between them. Germline V gene lookup returns CDR1 KGHDR and CDR2 SFDVKD. The CDR3 DNA reads as TGTGCCACCAGTGATTTGATGGGCATGGACGAGCAGTACTTC. Translation gives CATSDLMGMDEQYF.

The chain joins TRBV14 to TRBJ2-1; 7 bases are shared with TRBD2. This CDR3 spans 18 amino acids. The J segment lost 0 bases and the V segment lost 0 bases, leaving 8 bases of the junction unmatched. The V gene's germline CDR1 is SGHDN and CDR2 FVKESK. The CDR3 region is CASSQDLLADHSYNEQFF. The CDR3 coding sequence is TGTGCCAGCAGCCAAGATCTTCTAGCGGACCACTCCTACAATGAGCAGTTCTTC.

About this clone: In the same sample, other DNA sequences code for this CDR3. This chain connects TRBV18 to TRBJ2-7, with TRBD2 matching over 8 bases. CDR1 and CDR2 (germline): KGHSH, LQKENI. V lost 3 bases, J lost 5 bases, and 3 bases stayed unmatched. The CDR3 contains 13 residues. The chain's CDR3 is CASSPGLVDEQYF. Written as DNA, the CDR3 is TGTGCCAGCTCACCGGGACTAGTCGACGAGCAGTACTTC.

The chain is built from TRBV9 and TRBJ1-4; weak D call: TRBD1 (6 bases). In germline, CDR1 is SGDLS, CDR2 YYNGEE. The CDR3 runs to 15 residues. V gave up 5 bases and J gave up 8 bases, with 19 bases separating them. The CDR3 is CASSKTGMNREKLFF. CDR3 nucleotides: TGTGCCAGCAGTAAAACAGGGATGAATCGAGAAAAACTGTTTTTT.

The chain is built from TRBV3-1 (or the pseudogene TRBV3-2) and TRBJ1-5; D not certain. The germline gives CDR1 LGHDT, CDR2 YNNKEL (reference sequence). The CDR3 extends over 14 amino acids. Trimming pared 4 bases from V and 6 bases from J, leaving 13 bases between. The CDR3 region is CASSPSQRAQPQHF. In DNA form, the CDR3 reads TGTGCCAGCAGCCCGTCACAGAGAGCTCAGCCCCAGCATTTT.

The rearrangement joins TRBV28 to TRBJ2-7; possibly TRBD1 for D (7 bases). Germline lookup yields CDR1 MDHEN and CDR2 SYDVKM. V shed 5 bases and J shed 3 bases, with 11 bases lying between them. The CDR3 length is 13 residues. The CDR3 is CASSTRDSYEQYF. CDR3 nucleotides: TGTGCCAGCAGTACGCGGGACAGCTACGAGCAGTACTTC.

A few counts support this clone. V and J are TRBV4-3 and TRBJ2-2, with D maybe TRBD1 (6 bases). Germline CDR1 LGHNA, CDR2 YSLEER. CDR3 size: 16 residues. Trimming cost V 4 bases and J 5 bases, with 17 bases left between them. The chain's CDR3 is CASSPATGRETGELFF. The CDR3 bases are TGCGCCAGCAGCCCTGCAACAGGGAGAGAAACCGGGGAGCTGTTTTTT.